The clone carrying this T cell receptor (beta chain) was recorded at least ten times. The antigen remains undetermined. Sequenced patients had shown CD8+CD57+ cell expansion by flow cytometry. There were no patients without severe acquired aplastic anemia. All patients were therapy-naive when blood was sampled. The sample belongs to a study of CD8+CD57+ T cells in acquired aplastic anemia. Study at large: The study obtained an average of roughly 2.9 ug of DNA from sorted CD4+ and CD8+ cells. Study-level findings and limits: Nearly 30 CD8+ CDR3 sequences were shared between patients and controls.

The V end lost 1 base, the J end lost 2 bases, and 17 bases lay between the germline ends. The germline gives CDR1 SGHTA, CDR2 FQGTGA. The CDR3 runs 17 residues. Template material for TCR beta VDJ and CDR3 profiling consisted of genomic DNA. TCRdb processed the reads anew with MiXCR; each CDR3 protein has one entry. The table has under 350,000 distinct CDR3 sequences, 56% seen once; the top ten hold approximately 1.2%. The TCR originated in a human donor with aplastic anemia. The material sequenced was sorted CD4+, CD8+, or CD8+CD57+ T cells (not recorded which) from PBMCs. The chain carries TRBV7-3 and TRBJ2-5; unclear D gene. DNA for the CDR3: TGTGCCAGCAGCTTAAGTCTGCGGTCGATGGAGCAAGAGACCCAGTACTTC. This gives the protein CASSLSLRSMEQETQYF.